These 10 T cell receptor beta chains share one sample of origin, sequenced in a study of T cells after posttransplantation cyclophosphamide. This table comes from immunoSEQ multiplex PCR, and its TCRdb copy is limited to in-frame clones, with some not included. The table lists about 16,000 clones, 90% to 95% of them singletons. Cells defined as naive were viable CD3+CD4+ or CD3+CD8+ and CCR7+CD45RA+CD45RO-CD95-CD27+CD28+. The sample comprised naive CD4+ T cells sorted from blood. These receptors were taken from a woman in her forties or fifties in good health and a related stem cell transplant donor.

V usage is TRBV27 and J usage is TRBJ2-5, with 8 bases that match TRBD2. The J call is doubtful: the DNA matches TRBJ2-7 better. Germline CDR1 MNHEY, CDR2 SMNVEV (reference sequence). This CDR3 contains 13 residues. The CDR3 loop is CASNSFGRDEQYF. CDR3 coding DNA: TGTGCCAGCAATTCCTTCGGGAGGGACGAGCAGTACTTC.

This clone was detected once. This sequence joins TRBV7-2 and TRBJ2-3; 7 nucleotides line up with TRBD2. In germline, CDR1 is SGHTA, CDR2 FQGNSA. The length of the CDR3 is 16 residues. After removal of 1 base from V and 4 bases from J, the junction contained 8 bases not matched to a gene. The CDR3 region has the DNA TGTGCCAGCAGCTTAGTTGCTGGGAGGGGCCCAGATACGCAGTATTTT. This sequence encodes CASSLVAGRGPDTQYF.

The V and J genes are TRBV6-5 and TRBJ1-2; D is possibly TRBD1 (5 bases). Germline CDR1 MNHEY, CDR2 SVGAGI. This CDR3 has 13 residues. V was clipped by 4 bases and J by 3 bases, with 9 bases between them. The CDR3 here is CASSSRVDYGYTF. The DNA for the CDR3 is TGTGCCAGCAGTTCCAGGGTTGACTATGGCTACACCTTC.

This clone was seen just once. V usage is TRBV19 and J usage is TRBJ1-5; 10 bases match TRBD1. V shed 8 bases, J shed 9 bases, and the junction held 16 bases outside the gene matches. CDR3 length equals 16 residues. CDR1 and CDR2 from the germline V gene are LNHDA and SQIVND (reference sequence). In nucleotides, the CDR3 is TGTGCCAGTTGTACCGGGACAGGGGCACTCGGACCGCCCCAGCATTTT. This sequence encodes CASCTGTGALGPPQHF.

The rearrangement joins TRBV5-6 to TRBJ1-2; D uncertain. This CDR3 has 17 residues. Germline-derived CDR1 and CDR2 are SGHDT and YYEEEE. The V end lost 0 bases, the J end lost 4 bases, and 19 bases lay between the germline ends. In DNA form, the CDR3 reads TGTGCCAGCAGCTTGGGAGGAGTCGGAGGATCTAGCTATGGCTACACCTTC. Translated, it gives CASSLGGVGGSSYGYTF.

The chain carries TRBV5-1 and TRBJ2-2, with D perhaps TRBD1 (5 bases). Germline lookup yields CDR1 SGHRS and CDR2 YFSETQ. Trimming shortened V by 2 bases and J by 0 bases, and 8 bases separated the two germline ends. The CDR3 loop spans 15 amino acids. CDR3 sequence (DNA): TGCGCCAGCAGCTTCCAGGGCTCGAACACCGGGGAGCTGTTTTTT. Translating gives CASSFQGSNTGELFF.

CDR3 nucleotides: TGTGCCAGTAGTATCTTATGGCGGGACTTACAAAACATTCAGTACTTC. This sequence encodes CASSILWRDLQNIQYF. The V call is TRBV19, the J call TRBJ2-4, with D perhaps matching TRBD2 (6 bases). Germline loops: CDR1 LNHDA, CDR2 SQIVND (reference sequence). The CDR3 consists of 16 residues. The germline V and J ends were trimmed by 3 bases and 5 bases, with 17 bases remaining between them.

The chain links TRBV30 to TRBJ2-1; TRBD2 matches at 7 bases. Germline V gene lookup returns CDR1 GTSNPN and CDR2 SVGIG (reference sequence). V trimming: 2 bases; J trimming: 3 bases; junction bases outside the gene matches: 7. The CDR3 is 15 residues long. The CDR3 is CAWSSGIRYYNEQFF. CDR3 coding DNA: TGTGCCTGGAGTAGCGGGATAAGATACTACAATGAGCAGTTCTTC.

V gene TRBV5-4 combines with J gene TRBJ1-1; 9 nucleotides agree with TRBD1. V shed 4 bases, J shed 5 bases, and the junction held 6 bases outside the gene matches. The CDR3 runs 14 residues. Germline CDR1 is SGHNT and CDR2 is YYREEE (reference sequence). The CDR3 DNA reads as TGTGCCAGCAGCCGTGGACAGGGGTGGACTGAAGCTTTCTTT. Translation: CASSRGQGWTEAFF.

CDR3 sequence (DNA): TGTGCCAGCAGGCGGGGGGGGAACATTCAGTACTTC. Translation gives CASRRGGNIQYF. The chain couples TRBV11-2 to TRBJ2-4, with TRBD2 matching over 9 bases. This CDR3 is 12 amino acids long. Germline CDR1 SGHAT, CDR2 FQNNGV. Trimming at V came to 6 bases and at J to 7 bases, leaving 1 base not matched to a gene. Complete variable domain (other parts from reference TRBV11-2 and TRBJ2-4): EAGVAQSPRYKIIEKRQSVAFWCNPISGHATLYWYQQILGQGPKLLIQFQNNGVVDDSQLPKDRFSAERLKGVDSTLKIQPAKLEDSAVYLCASRRGGNIQYFGAGTRLSVL.